The 7 T cell receptor beta chains below all came from one sample that was sequenced in a study of blood T cell repertoires in COVID-19. TCRdb's copy holds only in-frame clones and misses some; the assay was immunoSEQ multiplex PCR. This table holds roughly 280,000 clones, roughly 88% found once. The material sequenced was peripheral blood. All receptors derive from a woman in her seventies with acute or convalescent COVID-19.

This clone was picked up a small number of times. This chain joins TRBV12-3 or TRBV12-4 and TRBJ1-1; a possible D gene is TRBD1 (5 bases). Deletions cut 6 bases from V and 2 bases from J, with 7 bases between. The CDR3 has 12 amino acids. CDR3 nucleotide sequence: TGTGCCAGCAGGACAGTCAACACTGAAGCTTTCTTT. Encoded protein: CASRTVNTEAFF.

The chain couples TRBV10-1 to TRBJ2-7, with 7 bases identical to TRBD2. The germline V gene encodes CDR1 WNHNN and CDR2 SYGVQD (reference sequence). J lost 1 base, V lost 3 bases, and 9 bases had no gene match. CDR3 size: 16 residues. The CDR3 sequence: CASSDTPGGISYEQYF. CDR3 nucleotides: TGCGCCAGCAGTGATACGCCCGGGGGGATTTCCTACGAGCAGTACTTC.

The chain combines TRBV30 with TRBJ2-5, with a weak D call TRBD2 (5 bases). Trimming cost V 1 base and J 5 bases, with 11 bases left between them. Germline assignment: CDR1 GTSNPN and CDR2 SVGIG (reference sequence). The CDR3 extends over 13 amino acids. The CDR3 DNA reads TGTGCCTGGAGTGCGAGTGGGGAGGAGACCCAGTACTTC. This sequence encodes CAWSASGEETQYF.

Only one count was recorded for this clone. V gene TRBV5-1 combines with J gene TRBJ2-2; 7 nucleotides line up with TRBD1. Unmatched junction bases numbered 5, after V lost 0 bases and J lost 6 bases. Germline V gene data show CDR1 as SGHRS and CDR2 as YFSETQ. The CDR3 is 15 residues long. The CDR3 is CASSLEQGIPGELFF. DNA of the CDR3: TGCGCCAGCAGCTTGGAACAGGGGATCCCCGGGGAGCTGTTTTTT.

This clone has a count of ten or more. V gene TRBV2 combines with J gene TRBJ2-7; D is unclear. The ends were cut back, 4 bases at V and 4 bases at J, with 5 bases in the middle. Germline loops: CDR1 SNHLY, CDR2 FYNNEI. The CDR3 has 11 amino acids. CDR3 amino acids: CASSAQYEQYF. The DNA of the CDR3 is TGTGCCAGCAGTGCCCAATACGAGCAGTACTTC.

The V and J genes are TRBV27 and TRBJ2-1; D call uncertain. Trimming removed 0 bases from V and 5 bases from J, with 11 bases in between. Germline V gene sequence: CDR1 MNHEY, CDR2 SMNVEV (reference sequence). This CDR3 has 15 residues. The CDR3 DNA reads as TGTGCCAGCAGTTTATCGAGGAGCGTCCACAATGAGCAGTTCTTC. Its protein is CASSLSRSVHNEQFF.

The rearrangement uses TRBV2 and TRBJ1-5; D gene unclear. Germline V gives CDR1 SNHLY, CDR2 FYNNEI. There are 14 residues in the CDR3. Trimming took off 3 bases at V and 2 bases at J, with 8 bases between the two ends. The DNA for the CDR3 is TGTGCCAGCAGTGACGGTTTTGGCAATCAGCCCCAGCATTTT. As protein: CASSDGFGNQPQHF.